This T cell receptor (beta chain) was captured in a study of shared clonotypes between healthy human individuals. The study, taken as a whole, reports: Roughly 4.7% was the fraction of naive CD4 clonotypes found shared across four donors.

Sorted-subset replicate PCR reactions were performed with 150 to 200 ng DNA, corresponding to tens of thousands of T cell genomes. Study processing details: Junction-only sequences produced by ImmunoSEQ had no quality scores, so filtering differed. The repertoire was sequenced with immunoSEQ multiplex PCR; TCRdb's copy has only in-frame clones and lacks some. That table is the source of V, J and clone size, and D and trimming were worked out from the DNA. The data show 550,000 to 850,000 clones, roughly 70% seen once. After removal of 1 base from V and 6 bases from J, the junction contained 7 bases not matched to a gene. Per the germline V gene, CDR1 is SGHNT and CDR2 is YENEEA. This CDR3 comprises 16 residues. Partitioning of CD4+ cells yielded a CD45RA+ naive subset and a CD45RA-negative memory subset. About this clone: What it recognizes is unknown.

The chain combines TRBV11-3 with TRBJ2-3; 10 nucleotides agree with TRBD2. The sequence was obtained from a woman aged 25 to 39 in good health. The sample comprised memory CD4+ T cells sorted from blood. Specified subset: CD45RA-negative fraction. The chain's CDR3 is CASSLGLAGATDTQYF. The CDR3 coding sequence is TGTGCCAGCAGCTTAGGGCTAGCGGGAGCCACGGATACGCAGTATTTT.